The 20 T cell receptor beta chains presented below share a single source sample, sequenced in a study of PD-1 and CTLA-4 blockade in melanoma (dated by TCRdb to the early 2020s). Library preparation was by the immunoSEQ multiplex PCR assay. Not all clones reach the TCRdb copy of this immuneACCESS table, which keeps in-frame sequences only. Checked studies attribute under half of the gap to unresolved V genes and leave the rest unexplained. The sample records approximately 11,000 clones, around 82% of which are singletons. The ten largest clones take up 30% to 35% of the sample. The starting material was CD8+ T cells from peripheral blood, obtained from a patient given anti-PD-1 treatment. These receptors were collected from a human donor with melanoma.

This rearrangement joins TRBV27 to TRBJ2-7; 13 bases agree with TRBD2. Unmatched junction bases numbered 3, after V lost 8 bases and J lost 5 bases. The CDR3 spans 13 residues. CDR1 and CDR2 from the germline V gene are MNHEY and SMNVEV (reference sequence). The chain's CDR3 is CASGLAGVNEQYF. The CDR3 nucleotides are TGTGCCAGCGGACTAGCGGGAGTCAACGAGCAGTACTTC.

V gene TRBV7-9 combines with J gene TRBJ1-6; perhaps TRBD1 as D (5 bases). Germline loops: CDR1 SEHNR, CDR2 FQNEAQ (reference sequence). Trimming cost V 5 bases and J 7 bases, with 21 bases left between them. The CDR3 runs 17 residues. CDR3 DNA sequence: TGTGCCAGCAGCCCCCCGGAGTTAACAGGCGCAAATTCACCCCTCCACTTT. The encoded protein is CASSPPELTGANSPLHF.

The rearrangement joins TRBV6-5 to TRBJ2-5, with D possibly TRBD2 on 6 matching bases. The germline V gene encodes CDR1 MNHEY and CDR2 SVGAGI. The V end was cut by 5 bases, the J end by 3 bases, with 16 bases between. The CDR3 sequence is 15 residues long. The CDR3 DNA reads as TGTGCCAGCAGTCGGACTGGCGGGAAGGAAGAGACCCAGTACTTC. It translates to CASSRTGGKEETQYF.

This rearrangement joins TRBV2 to TRBJ1-1; TRBD1 aligns across 9 bases. The CDR3 has 17 amino acids. Germline V gene sequence: CDR1 SNHLY, CDR2 FYNNEI. The J segment lost 0 bases and the V segment lost 1 base, leaving 6 bases of the junction unmatched. CDR3 sequence reads: CASSEEPGQGMNTEAFF. The CDR3 nucleotides read TGTGCCAGCAGTGAAGAACCGGGACAGGGCATGAACACTGAAGCTTTCTTT.

The genes are TRBV27 and TRBJ2-7; D is unresolved. The CDR3 sequence is 11 residues long. CDR1 and CDR2 from the germline V gene are MNHEY and SMNVEV (reference sequence). Trimming cost V 3 bases and J 4 bases, with 4 bases left between them. The CDR3 DNA follows: TGTGCCAGCAGTTTGGGGTACGAGCAGTACTTC. Translated, it gives CASSLGYEQYF.

V and J are TRBV7-9 and TRBJ2-7, with 9 bases identical to TRBD1. V shed 5 bases, J shed 0 bases, and the junction held 8 bases outside the gene matches. CDR3 length: 16 amino acids. The germline V gene encodes CDR1 SEHNR and CDR2 FQNEAQ (reference sequence). CDR3 DNA sequence: TGTGCCAGCAGCGGCCCGGGACAGGGCGCCTCCTACGAGCAGTACTTC. Amino acids: CASSGPGQGASYEQYF.

V is TRBV28 and J is TRBJ2-3; no firm D call. Trimming stripped 2 bases from V and 5 bases from J, with 8 bases between. This CDR3 is built from 13 residues. The germline gives CDR1 MDHEN, CDR2 SYDVKM. For the CDR3, the DNA is TGTGCCAGCAGTTTAGAACCGCGAGATACGCAGTATTTT. This codes for CASSLEPRDTQYF.

The chain employs TRBV6-5 and TRBJ2-7; a weak D match, TRBD1 (5 bases). Between the trimmed V and J ends, which lost 6 bases and 3 bases, there was a span of 15 bases. CDR3 length: 14 residues. Germline V gives CDR1 MNHEY, CDR2 SVGAGI. The CDR3 DNA follows: TGTGCCAGCAGCCCCCCGGACACCAGCTACGAGCAGTACTTC. This sequence encodes CASSPPDTSYEQYF.

The J gene is TRBJ1-2, the V gene TRBV6-5, with a possible D match to TRBD1 (6 bases). V was clipped by 5 bases and J by 4 bases, with 17 bases between them. From germline, CDR1 is MNHEY and CDR2 SVGAGI. The CDR3 extends over 15 amino acids. For the CDR3, the DNA is TGTGCCAGCAGTATACAGGGACACGATGCCTATGGCTACACCTTC. Residues: CASSIQGHDAYGYTF.

The chain recombines TRBV27 with TRBJ2-3; no reliable D call. With 3 bases removed from V and 3 bases from J, the gap between germline ends came to 7 bases. CDR3 size: 13 residues. The V gene's germline CDR1 is MNHEY and CDR2 SMNVEV (reference sequence). The CDR3 bases are TGTGCCAGCAGTTTCCTTCCGACAGATACGCAGTATTTT. It translates to CASSFLPTDTQYF.

The chain is built from TRBV19 and TRBJ2-1, with 8 bases fitting TRBD2. This CDR3 contains 16 residues. From germline, CDR1 is LNHDA and CDR2 SQIVND (reference sequence). The J segment lost 3 bases and the V segment lost 5 bases, leaving 9 bases of the junction unmatched. In DNA, the CDR3 is TGTGCCAGTAGTCCGCCGGGGCGGGGGGTCTACAATGAGCAGTTCTTC. Translation gives CASSPPGRGVYNEQFF.

The chain uses TRBV3-1 (or the pseudogene TRBV3-2) and TRBJ2-1; D not resolved. Germline V CDR1 and CDR2: LGHDT, YNNKEL (reference sequence). Trimming took 0 bases from V and 8 from J, leaving 14 bases between them. The CDR3 sequence is 15 residues long. This CDR3 reads CASSQEADTPHEQFF. CDR3 DNA sequence: TGTGCCAGCAGCCAAGAGGCAGATACCCCTCATGAGCAGTTCTTC.

The genes are TRBV21-1 and TRBJ1-4; the D call in the table, TRBD1, was not verified against the DNA. TRBV21-1 is given as a pseudogene. The CDR3 has 18 amino acids. The CDR3 nucleotides read TGTGCCAGCAGCAAAAAGACAGGCCCAAAGCCACCTGGAGGAAAACTGTTTTTT. Residues: CASSKKTGPKPPGGKLFF.

The count of this clone is one. The rearrangement uses TRBV5-6 and TRBJ1-2; D may be TRBD1 (6 bases). From germline, CDR1 is SGHDT and CDR2 YYEEEE. There are 15 residues in the CDR3. V lost 0 bases and J lost 2, with 11 bases in between. CDR3 sequence: CASSLVAGTNYGYTF. For the CDR3, the DNA is TGTGCCAGCAGCTTGGTGGCAGGGACAAACTATGGCTACACCTTC.

The gene calls are TRBV11-3 and TRBJ2-2; D might be TRBD1 or TRBD2, each matching 5 bases. From germline, CDR1 is SGHNT and CDR2 YENEEA. CDR3 length equals 15 residues. With 4 bases removed from V and 6 bases from J, the gap between germline ends came to 15 bases. The chain's CDR3 is CASSSLRGVAGELFF. CDR3 sequence (DNA): TGTGCCAGCAGCTCCCTAAGAGGGGTCGCCGGGGAGCTGTTTTTT.

The rearrangement uses TRBV11-3 and TRBJ1-2; D is possibly TRBD1 (6 bases). The germline V and J ends were trimmed by 5 bases and 7 bases, with 11 bases remaining between them. This CDR3 spans 12 amino acids. Germline V CDR1 and CDR2: SGHNT, YENEEA. The CDR3 loop reads CASSENRVGYTF. CDR3 nucleotide sequence: TGTGCCAGCAGCGAAAACAGGGTTGGCTACACCTTC. The complete variable domain, with remaining parts taken from reference TRBV11-3 and TRBJ1-2, reads EAGVVQSPRYKIIEKKQPVAFWCNPISGHNTLYWYLQNLGQGPELLIRYENEEAVDDSQLPKDRFSAERLKGVDSTLKIQPAELGDSAVYLCASSENRVGYTFGSGTRLTVV.

The chain employs TRBV6-5 and TRBJ1-1, with no clear D. CDR1 MNHEY and CDR2 SVGAGI come from the germline V gene. Trimming stripped 4 bases from V and 0 bases from J, with 6 bases between. CDR3 size: 13 residues. This CDR3 reads CASSSTMNTEAFF. The CDR3 DNA sequence: TGTGCCAGCAGTTCCACCATGAACACTGAAGCTTTCTTT.

V is TRBV19 and J is TRBJ1-2, with 7 bases identical to TRBD1. Germline values: CDR1 LNHDA, CDR2 SQIVND (reference sequence). The length of the CDR3 is 16 residues. Losses at the gene ends were 2 bases for V and 5 bases for J; bases not matched to a gene: 11. CDR3 protein: CASSIPREGAGYGYTF. Written as DNA, the CDR3 is TGTGCCAGTAGTATACCCCGGGAGGGGGCCGGATATGGCTACACCTTC.

The chain couples TRBV3-1 (or the pseudogene TRBV3-2) to TRBJ2-7; tentative D call: TRBD1 (6 bases). The CDR3 loop spans 15 amino acids. Germline CDR1 is LGHDT and CDR2 is YNNKEL (reference sequence). V gave up 0 bases and J gave up 0 bases, with 9 bases separating them. As DNA, the CDR3 is TGTGCCAGCAGCCAAGATGGGGACACCTCCTACGAGCAGTACTTC. It is translated as CASSQDGDTSYEQYF.

V and J are TRBV5-6 and TRBJ1-5, with D hard to call. The CDR3 sequence is 15 residues long. Trimming took off 4 bases at V and 4 bases at J, with 15 bases between the two ends. CDR1 is SGHDT and CDR2 is YYEEEE in the germline V gene. The DNA for the CDR3 is TGTGCCAGCAGCCCCAGGTTCGGGGATAATCAGCCCCAGCATTTT. This sequence encodes CASSPRFGDNQPQHF. The entire variable domain, with the rest obtained from reference TRBV5-6 and TRBJ1-5, is as follows: DAGVTQSPTHLIKTRGQQVTLRCSPKSGHDTVSWYQQALGQGPQFIFQYYEEEERQRGNFPDRFSGHQFPNYSSELNVNALLLGDSALYLCASSPRFGDNQPQHFGDGTRLSIL.